The 7 T cell receptor beta chains presented below share a single source sample, sequenced in a study of glioma-infiltrating T cells after dendritic cell vaccination. This sample's time point: after dendritic cell vaccination, including at tumor progression/relapse. The method was immunoSEQ multiplex PCR; TCRdb's version includes in-frame clones alone and lacks a portion of them. The data hold about 65,000 clones, with roughly nine tenths observed a single time. This sample comprised blood, obtained after dendritic cell vaccination. The source is a human donor with glioblastoma.

This clone was seen a few times. The chain employs TRBV10-1 and TRBJ1-5; TRBD1 is a possible D gene (6 bases). In germline, CDR1 is WNHNN, CDR2 SYGVQD (reference sequence). Trimming took off 7 bases at V and 1 base at J, with 14 bases between the two ends. The CDR3 has 15 residues. CDR3 region: CASTRGGGSNQPQHF. CDR3 nucleotide sequence: TGCGCCAGCACCCGAGGGGGGGGGAGCAATCAGCCCCAGCATTTT.

This chain connects TRBV27 to TRBJ2-1; 10 nucleotides match TRBD2. This CDR3 is 18 amino acids long. V shed 3 bases and J 8 bases; nucleotides not matched to a gene: 16. Germline CDR1 is MNHEY and CDR2 is SMNVEV (reference sequence). CDR3 protein: CASSFRPQRGGSVDEQFF. The DNA of the CDR3 is TGTGCCAGCAGTTTTCGGCCCCAGCGGGGGGGGTCGGTCGATGAGCAGTTCTTC.

This clone occurred a few times. The rearrangement joins TRBV27 to TRBJ2-5, with TRBD2 matching 7 bases. The end of the DNA fits TRBJ2-7 better, so the J call may be wrong. The germline CDR1 and CDR2 sequences are MNHEY and SMNVEV (reference sequence). There are 15 residues in the CDR3. CDR3 protein: CASSLLGAGLYEQYF. The CDR3 DNA follows: TGTGCCAGCAGTTTACTGGGAGCGGGACTCTACGAGCAGTACTTC.

This clone was found once. The chain joins TRBV5-5 to TRBJ1-2; the D is unclear. There are 12 residues in the CDR3. The germline CDR1 and CDR2 sequences are SGHKS and YYEKEE (reference sequence). The germline V and J ends were trimmed by 0 bases and 7 bases, with 7 bases remaining between them. The CDR3 coding sequence is TGTGCCAGCAGCTTGGCTAACGGTGGCTACACCTTC. Encoded protein: CASSLANGGYTF.

This clone was detected only a few times. CDR3 sequence: CASSLRAGVINEQFF. In DNA, the CDR3 is TGTGCCAGCAGCTTGCGGGCGGGGGTGATCAATGAGCAGTTCTTC. The genes are TRBV5-4 and TRBJ2-1; 7 positions agree with TRBD2. V dropped 1 base and J dropped 6; count of bases not matched to a gene: 7. The CDR3 length is 15 residues. The germline V gene encodes CDR1 SGHNT and CDR2 YYREEE (reference sequence).

The chain recombines TRBV5-6 with TRBJ1-2; D is possibly TRBD1 (6 bases). This CDR3 is built from 14 residues. Germline CDR1 and CDR2: SGHDT and YYEEEE. V was shortened by 2 bases and J by 2 bases, with 10 bases between the two germline ends. CDR3 bases: TGTGCCAGCAGCTTTCAGGGGACAAACTATGGCTACACCTTC. It translates to CASSFQGTNYGYTF.

The chain carries TRBV6-1 and TRBJ1-2, with 7 nucleotides matching TRBD1. CDR1 is MNHNS, CDR2 SASEGT, per germline. The CDR3 sequence is 13 residues long. Trimming took 6 bases from V and 4 from J; bases not matched to a gene: 5. The CDR3 DNA follows: TGTGCCAGCAGCGAGACAGGGTCCTATGGCTACACCTTC. Translated, it gives CASSETGSYGYTF.